The 14 T cell receptor beta chains in this list originate from one sample, sequenced in a study of blood T cell repertoires in COVID-19. Sequencing used immunoSEQ multiplex PCR; TCRdb keeps in-frame clones, though not all of them. The sample has more than 300,000 clones, 85% to 90% seen once. Source material: peripheral blood. Every receptor here comes from a woman between 50 and 59 years old with COVID-19, enrolled during active disease.

The rearrangement uses TRBV27 and TRBJ2-5; weak D call: TRBD1 (5 bases). The germline CDR1 and CDR2 sequences are MNHEY and SMNVEV (reference sequence). Deletions cut 3 bases from V and 1 base from J, with 12 bases between. This CDR3 contains 15 residues. The CDR3 reads CASSLTARAQETQYF. CDR3 bases: TGTGCCAGCAGTTTGACAGCAAGAGCCCAAGAGACCCAGTACTTC.

The V gene is TRBV5-6, the J gene TRBJ1-6; 9 nucleotides match TRBD1. Germline loops: CDR1 SGHDT, CDR2 YYEEEE. V gave up 4 bases and J gave up 6 bases; unmatched junction bases: 8. This CDR3 contains 16 residues. CDR3 nucleotides: TGTGCCAGCAGCAGTATTCCGGGACAGGGTAATTCACCCCTCCACTTT. Amino acids: CASSSIPGQGNSPLHF.

This clone was detected only a few times. The chain has TRBV7-8 and TRBJ2-1, with D possibly matching TRBD1 (5 bases). This CDR3 contains 12 residues. Trimming left V 5 bases short and J 4 bases short, with 6 bases between. Per germline, CDR1 SGHVS and CDR2 FQNEAQ. The CDR3 sequence is CASSPGYNEQFF. CDR3 DNA: TGTGCCAGCAGCCCAGGGTACAATGAGCAGTTCTTC.

This clone was detected only a few times. The V call is TRBV11-2, the J call TRBJ2-7; TRBD1 aligns across 8 bases. Germline V gene data show CDR1 as SGHAT and CDR2 as FQNNGV. The CDR3 covers 15 residues. The ends lost 5 bases at V and 9 bases at J; junction bases unmatched: 15. The CDR3 is CASSPSGTGLGRQYF. As DNA, the CDR3 is TGTGCCAGCAGCCCCTCCGGGACAGGCCTTGGTCGGCAGTACTTC.

This sequence joins TRBV30 and TRBJ1-5, with 7 bases matching TRBD1. This CDR3 region has 17 residues. J was trimmed by 0 bases and V by 3 bases; bases with no gene match: 11. The V gene's germline CDR1 is GTSNPN and CDR2 SVGIG (reference sequence). The CDR3 sequence is CAWRRQGLPDSNQPQHF. The CDR3 region has the DNA TGTGCCTGGAGGCGACAGGGCCTACCGGATAGCAATCAGCCCCAGCATTTT.

This chain links TRBV27 with TRBJ1-2; tentative D call: TRBD1 (5 bases). CDR3 length: 13 residues. V was cut by 3 bases and J by 5 bases, with 10 bases left in between. Germline V gene lookup returns CDR1 MNHEY and CDR2 SMNVEV (reference sequence). The chain's CDR3 is CASSFRGGYGYTF. In DNA, the CDR3 is TGTGCCAGCAGTTTTCGGGGGGGTTATGGCTACACCTTC.

The V and J genes are TRBV5-8 and TRBJ1-1; possible D gene TRBD1, 5 bases. Germline V gene data show CDR1 as SGHTS and CDR2 as YDEGEE. Trimming cost V 2 bases and J 5 bases, with 10 bases left between them. The CDR3 length is 13 residues. CDR3 residues: CASSFDRFTEAFF. The CDR3 DNA reads TGTGCCAGCAGCTTCGACAGATTTACTGAAGCTTTCTTT.

The chain employs TRBV6-4 and TRBJ1-6; 7 bases match TRBD1. CDR3 length: 14 amino acids. V dropped 5 bases and J dropped 9; count of bases not matched to a gene: 7. Germline CDR1 is MRHNA and CDR2 is SNTAGT. The CDR3, as DNA: TGTGCCAGCAGTCAGGACAGGCCCCGTTCACCCCTCCACTTT. Its protein is CASSQDRPRSPLHF.

The genes are TRBV3-1 (or the pseudogene TRBV3-2) and TRBJ2-1; 10 nucleotides agree with TRBD2. CDR3 size: 15 residues. J gave up 8 bases and V 2 bases, and 6 bases lay outside the gene matches. CDR1 and CDR2 (germline): LGHDT, YNNKEL (reference sequence). The CDR3 nucleotides are TGTGCCAGCAGCCAACTAGCGGGAGCGGGCGATGAGCAGTTCTTC. This gives the protein CASSQLAGAGDEQFF.

V and J are TRBV7-2 and TRBJ2-3; maybe TRBD2 (5 bases). The CDR3 totals 12 residues. Trimming stripped 5 bases from V and 4 bases from J, with 7 bases between. CDR1 and CDR2 from the germline V gene are SGHTA and FQGNSA. CDR3 sequence: CASSKRADTQYF. The CDR3 DNA sequence: TGTGCCAGCAGCAAGAGGGCAGATACGCAGTATTTT. Looking up the rest from reference TRBV7-2 and TRBJ2-3 gives the full variable domain: GAGVSQSPSNKVTEKGKDVELRCDPISGHTALYWYRQSLGQGLEFLIYFQGNSAPDKSGLPSDRFSAERTGGSVSTLTIQRTQQEDSAVYLCASSKRADTQYFGPGTRLTVL.

The chain uses TRBV4-1 and TRBJ2-7; 9 bases align to TRBD1. The trim removed 2 bases at V and 6 bases at J, leaving 11 bases unmatched. Germline V lookup: CDR1 MGHRA, CDR2 YSYEKL. The CDR3 sequence is 16 residues long. The CDR3 DNA reads TGCGCCAGCAGCCAACCTCCGGGACAGGGACTTTCCGAGCAGTACTTC. Encoded protein: CASSQPPGQGLSEQYF.

The chain carries TRBV5-1 and TRBJ2-3; 7 nucleotides align to TRBD2. J lost 2 bases, V lost 0 bases, and 9 bases had no gene match. This CDR3 has 17 amino acids. The germline gives CDR1 SGHRS, CDR2 YFSETQ. The CDR3, as DNA: TGCGCCAGCAGCTTGGGCTCGGGAGGTGCCACCACAGATACGCAGTATTTT. It translates to CASSLGSGGATTDTQYF.

This clone appeared once. The V and J genes are TRBV19 and TRBJ2-1, with D perhaps matching TRBD2 (6 bases). V was cut by 1 base and J by 8 bases, with 12 bases left in between. The CDR3 extends over 14 amino acids. Germline-derived CDR1 and CDR2 are LNHDA and SQIVND (reference sequence). The DNA of the CDR3 is TGTGCCAGTAGTATAGGTTACGGGACTTATGAGCAGTTCTTC. It yields the protein CASSIGYGTYEQFF. Complete variable domain (other parts from reference TRBV19 and TRBJ2-1): DGGITQSPKYLFRKEGQNVTLSCEQNLNHDAMYWYRQDPGQGLRLIYYSQIVNDFQKGDIAEGYSVSREKKESFPLTVTSAQKNPTAFYLCASSIGYGTYEQFFGPGTRLTVL.

The rearrangement links TRBV27 to TRBJ2-1; 8 bases map to TRBD2. V trimming: 8 bases; J trimming: 4 bases; junction bases outside the gene matches: 13. CDR3 length: 16 residues. From germline, CDR1 is MNHEY and CDR2 SMNVEV (reference sequence). The CDR3 DNA follows: TGTGCCAGCTTAGCGGGACCCCATATTTTGTACAATGAGCAGTTCTTC. Translation: CASLAGPHILYNEQFF.